The clone carrying this T cell receptor (beta chain) showed up many times. The entry originates in a study of T cells in Graves' hyperthyroidism and ophthalmopathy. The J segment lost 8 bases and the V segment lost 1 base, leaving 7 bases of the junction unmatched. Germline CDR1 reads MDHEN; CDR2 reads SYDVKM. The length of the CDR3 is 15 residues. At least 3 on the Clinical Activity Score was recorded for ophthalmopathy patients, who also had NOSPECS grade at least 4 and duration under 3 months. Each diagnosis drew on symptoms, thyroxine, TRAb, thyroid ultrasound and orbital computed tomography findings. Using RNA transcripts as the source, TCR beta CDR3 regions were amplified. A first-round RT-PCR of the TCR CDR3 used the HTBI primer set. One entry per CDR3 protein, called by TCRdb with MiXCR from the multiplex PCR reads. This table holds about 350,000 distinct CDR3 sequences, approximately 14% found once.

The genes are TRBV28 and TRBJ2-1, with 8 bases aligning to TRBD1. The sequencing input was blood. This sequence was found in a woman aged 40 to 49 with Graves' ophthalmopathy. The CDR3 DNA is TGTGCCAGCAGTTTATCGTCTCAGGGGGCGGATGAGCAGTTCTTC. Translating gives CASSLSSQGADEQFF.